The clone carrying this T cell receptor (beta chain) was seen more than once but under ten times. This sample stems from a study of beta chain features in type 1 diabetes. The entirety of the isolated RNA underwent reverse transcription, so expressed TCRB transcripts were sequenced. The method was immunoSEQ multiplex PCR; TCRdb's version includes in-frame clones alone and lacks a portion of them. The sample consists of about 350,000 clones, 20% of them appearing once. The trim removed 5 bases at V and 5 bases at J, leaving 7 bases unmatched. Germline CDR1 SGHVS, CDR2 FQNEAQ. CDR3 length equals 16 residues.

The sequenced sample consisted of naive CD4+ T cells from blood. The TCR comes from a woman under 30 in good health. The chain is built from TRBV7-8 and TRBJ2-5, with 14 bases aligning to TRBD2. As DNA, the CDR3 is TGTGCCAGCAGCCAGACTAGCGGGGGGGCCGTGGAGACCCAGTACTTC. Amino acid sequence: CASSQTSGGAVETQYF.